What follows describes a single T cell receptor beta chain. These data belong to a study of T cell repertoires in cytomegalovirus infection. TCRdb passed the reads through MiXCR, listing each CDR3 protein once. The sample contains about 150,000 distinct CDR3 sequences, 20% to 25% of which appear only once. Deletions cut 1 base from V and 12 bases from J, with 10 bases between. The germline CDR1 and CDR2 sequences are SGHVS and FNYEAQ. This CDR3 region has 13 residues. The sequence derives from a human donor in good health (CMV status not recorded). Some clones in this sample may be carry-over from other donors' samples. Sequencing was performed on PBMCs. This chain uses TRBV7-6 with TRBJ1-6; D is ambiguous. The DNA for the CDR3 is TGTGCCAGCAGCTTAGTAGGGTACGAACCCCTCCACTTT. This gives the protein CASSLVGYEPLHF.